This record looks at one T cell receptor (beta chain) sequence and its context. This record comes from a study of cytomegalovirus exposure and HLA in healthy donors. Primers for the PCR totalled 60 Vbeta and 13 Jbeta. Assay: immunoSEQ multiplex PCR; the TCRdb copy retains only in-frame clones and omits some. This table holds some 130,000 clones, approximately 60% found once. The sample was PBMCs. The sequence was collected from a human donor in good health.

DNA for the CDR3: TGTGCCAGCAGTTCAGCGACAGGGGGCCCGAGCCTTAATGAAAAACTGTTTTTT. Translated: CASSSATGGPSLNEKLFF. V is TRBV28 and J is TRBJ1-4; 10 bases agree with TRBD1. This CDR3 has 18 amino acids. CDR1 is MDHEN, CDR2 SYDVKM, per germline. The trim removed 4 bases at V and 4 bases at J, leaving 12 bases unmatched.